This T cell receptor (beta chain) was captured by sequencing in a study of Ad26.COV2.S vaccination and SARS-CoV-2 variants. Study-wide background: Donor was in the COV1001 Ad26.COV2.S trial arm. Ad26.COV2.S, an intramuscular injection, was given once or twice 56 days apart.

Described treatment: around 19 received Ad26.COV2.S at low or high dose, single or two shots; 5 received placebo; per-sample allocation not given. Specimens were obtained on day 63 following the first vaccine or placebo injection. This CDR3 has 15 residues. The germline V gene encodes CDR1 SEHNR and CDR2 FQNEAQ (reference sequence). V lost 0 bases and J lost 0, with 9 bases in between. Sequencing used immunoSEQ multiplex PCR; TCRdb keeps in-frame clones, though not all of them. Among roughly 380,000 clones listed, more than 75% were seen once. The chain carries TRBV7-9 and TRBJ2-7, with no clear D. The TCR was taken from a person aged 18 to 59 who received the Ad26.COV2.S COVID-19 vaccine or a placebo. The sequencing here drew on peripheral blood, taken in a trial of Ad26.COV2.S vaccine versus placebo. The chain's CDR3 is CASSLAGRSSYEQYF. The CDR3 DNA reads as TGTGCCAGCAGCTTAGCTGGACGGTCCTCCTACGAGCAGTACTTC.